The 31 T cell receptor beta chains below all came from one sample that was sequenced in a study of T cell responses to AZD1222 COVID-19 vaccine. The table came from immunoSEQ multiplex PCR; TCRdb's copy has only in-frame clones and leaves some out. The table lists tens of thousands of clones, approximately 84% of them singletons. The input for sequencing was peripheral blood, taken on day 0 of AZD1222 vaccination. These receptors were obtained from an adult in good health.

The chain employs TRBV4-2 and TRBJ2-7; D may match TRBD1 or TRBD2 (6 bases each). The CDR3 is 16 residues long. Between the trimmed V and J ends, which lost 10 bases and 0 bases, there was a span of 22 bases. The germline V gene encodes CDR1 LGHNA and CDR2 YNFKEQ. CDR3 region: CATGAVGGWSSYEQYF. The CDR3, as DNA: TGTGCCACAGGGGCGGTGGGAGGCTGGAGCTCCTACGAGCAGTACTTC.

This chain links TRBV4-3 with TRBJ2-7, with 10 bases fitting TRBD2. J was trimmed by 0 bases and V by 1 base; bases with no gene match: 9. This CDR3 contains 18 residues. Germline loops: CDR1 LGHNA, CDR2 YSLEER. The CDR3 region is CASSQAVSGGRISYEQYF. For the CDR3, the DNA is TGCGCCAGCAGCCAAGCGGTTAGCGGGGGGAGGATCTCCTACGAGCAGTACTTC.

The chain joins TRBV19 to TRBJ2-7; the match to TRBD1 covers 7 bases. The CDR3 contains 16 residues. The ends lost 8 bases at V and 0 bases at J; junction bases unmatched: 13. Germline loops: CDR1 LNHDA, CDR2 SQIVND (reference sequence). For the CDR3, the DNA is TGTGCCAGTTCCTATTACTGGGACAGAAACTCCTACGAGCAGTACTTC. It translates to CASSYYWDRNSYEQYF.

This rearrangement joins TRBV7-3 to TRBJ1-2; TRBD1 might be the D (5 bases). V lost 1 base and J lost 4, with 16 bases in between. This CDR3 has 16 residues. Germline lookup yields CDR1 SGHTA and CDR2 FQGTGA. The CDR3 region has the DNA TGTGCCAGCAGCTTAAATGCAGGGATGGGTTCCTATGGCTACACCTTC. This sequence encodes CASSLNAGMGSYGYTF. Filled out from reference TRBV7-3 and TRBJ1-2, the complete variable domain reads GAGVSQTPSNKVTEKGKYVELRCDPISGHTALYWYRQSLGQGPEFLIYFQGTGAADDSGLPNDRFFAVRPEGSVSTLKIQRTERGDSAVYLCASSLNAGMGSYGYTFGSGTRLTVV.

This clone was recorded once. The rearrangement links TRBV4-3 to TRBJ1-1; D gene ambiguous. The V end was cut by 1 base, the J end by 3 bases, with 6 bases between. CDR1 LGHNA and CDR2 YSLEER come from the germline V gene. The CDR3 spans 13 residues. This CDR3 reads CASSQAFDTEAFF. The CDR3 DNA reads as TGCGCCAGCAGCCAAGCTTTCGACACTGAAGCTTTCTTT.

The chain carries TRBV6-5 and TRBJ1-2; 7 bases agree with TRBD1. The germline V gene encodes CDR1 MNHEY and CDR2 SVGAGI. V dropped 3 bases and J dropped 6; count of bases not matched to a gene: 7. The CDR3 is 14 amino acids. The CDR3 DNA sequence: TGTGCCAGCAGTTATCTGGCAGGGGGGGATGGCTACACCTTC. As protein: CASSYLAGGDGYTF.

This clone has just one count. The rearrangement links TRBV1 to TRBJ2-6; whether TRBD1, the table's D call, matches the DNA was not checked. TRBV1 is marked as a pseudogene. This CDR3 is built from 20 residues. The CDR3 here is CTSSLTLRDRRLSGANVLTF. The CDR3 nucleotides read TGCACCAGCAGTTTAACACTCAGGGACAGACGCCTCTCTGGGGCCAACGTCCTGACTTTC.

V usage is TRBV4-3 and J usage is TRBJ1-1, with D uncertain. Germline CDR1 reads LGHNA; CDR2 reads YSLEER. Trimming shortened V by 0 bases and J by 1 base, and 6 bases separated the two germline ends. There are 14 residues in the CDR3. The DNA of the CDR3 is TGCGCCAGCAGCCAAGACTGGCAGAACACTGAAGCTTTCTTT. It is translated as CASSQDWQNTEAFF.

The J gene is TRBJ2-7, the V gene TRBV12-3 or TRBV12-4; 7 bases align to TRBD1. The V gene end was trimmed by 5 bases and the J gene end by 1 base; junction bases not matched to a gene: 2. The CDR3 is made up of 13 amino acids. CDR3 protein: CASSNRGSYEQYF. The CDR3 nucleotides are TGTGCCAGCAGTAACAGGGGATCCTACGAGCAGTACTTC.

The chain carries TRBV7-2 and TRBJ2-7; TRBD1 matches 9 bases. Germline V gene data show CDR1 as SGHTA and CDR2 as FQGNSA. This CDR3 has 15 residues. Trimming at V came to 5 bases and at J to 5 bases, leaving 10 bases not matched to a gene. Here the CDR3 DNA reads TGTGCCAGCAGCCCCGGGGTGGACAGGGGCGACGAGCAGTACTTC. It is translated as CASSPGVDRGDEQYF.

The gene calls are TRBV4-3 and TRBJ2-6, with D perhaps TRBD2 (7 bases). The CDR3 runs 17 residues. The germline V gene has CDR1 LGHNA and CDR2 YSLEER. Deletions cut 3 bases from V and 1 base from J, with 13 bases between. The CDR3 region is CASSQRGGLSGANVLTF. DNA for the CDR3: TGCGCCAGCAGCCAGAGGGGGGGGTTATCTGGGGCCAACGTCCTGACTTTC.

The CDR3 DNA follows: TGCGCCAGCAGCTCGGGGGACACTGAAGCTTTCTTT. It encodes CASSSGDTEAFF. This chain connects TRBV5-1 to TRBJ1-1, with D possibly being TRBD1 (5 bases). This CDR3 region has 12 residues. The germline gives CDR1 SGHRS, CDR2 YFSETQ. V lost 3 bases, J lost 3 bases, and 6 bases lay in between.

This clone was seen more than once but under ten times. The CDR3 DNA sequence: TGTGCCAGCAGCCAAGATATCCTGGACAGGGGGGACTACGAGCAGTACTTC. Translation gives CASSQDILDRGDYEQYF. The chain has TRBV3-1 (or the pseudogene TRBV3-2) and TRBJ2-7; TRBD1 matches 10 bases. From germline, CDR1 is LGHDT and CDR2 YNNKEL (reference sequence). The V and J ends lost 0 bases and 3 bases, in that order; junction bases with no gene match: 8. The CDR3 spans 17 residues.

The chain is built from TRBV4-3 and TRBJ2-5, with 8 bases aligning to TRBD2. The V gene end was trimmed by 1 base and the J gene end by 5 bases; junction bases not matched to a gene: 15. The CDR3 has 18 residues. CDR1 and CDR2 (germline): LGHNA, YSLEER. CDR3 sequence: CASSQVPLSISGKETQYF. The CDR3 DNA reads as TGCGCCAGCAGCCAAGTCCCCCTTAGTATTAGCGGGAAGGAGACCCAGTACTTC.

This clone appeared a few times. The gene calls are TRBV7-9 and TRBJ2-5, with 9 bases that match TRBD2. There are 16 residues in the CDR3. The J segment lost 5 bases and the V segment lost 5 bases, leaving 12 bases of the junction unmatched. Looked up from germline, CDR1 is SEHNR and CDR2 is FQNEAQ (reference sequence). The CDR3 loop reads CASSRGLAEGGETQYF. DNA for the CDR3: TGTGCCAGCAGCCGGGGACTAGCCGAGGGAGGGGAGACCCAGTACTTC.

The chain couples TRBV18 to TRBJ2-5; D remains ambiguous. From germline, CDR1 is KGHSH and CDR2 LQKENI. This CDR3 region has 17 residues. V lost 0 bases, J lost 1 base, and 15 bases lay in between. CDR3 coding DNA: TGTGCCAGCTCACCACCGTACCGGAACGAACTCCAAGAGACCCAGTACTTC. Its translation is CASSPPYRNELQETQYF.

Only a few counts were recorded for this clone. J is TRBJ2-7 and V is TRBV5-1; 10 bases fit TRBD2. Trimming took 0 bases from V and 2 from J; bases not matched to a gene: 5. Germline CDR1 reads SGHRS; CDR2 reads YFSETQ. CDR3 length: 16 residues. The CDR3 coding sequence is TGCGCCAGCAGCTTGGCCTCTAGCGGGAGCGCCTACGAGCAGTACTTC. It encodes CASSLASSGSAYEQYF.

V usage is TRBV5-1 and J usage is TRBJ2-2, with a tentative D call TRBD1 (6 bases). V gave up 4 bases and J gave up 1 base, with 11 bases separating them. The CDR3 loop spans 15 amino acids. Germline CDR1 SGHRS, CDR2 YFSETQ. CDR3: CASSGFRGNTGELFF. CDR3 coding DNA: TGCGCCAGCAGCGGGTTCAGGGGGAACACCGGGGAGCTGTTTTTT.

V and J are TRBV4-3 and TRBJ1-1; maybe TRBD1 (5 bases). The CDR3 contains 17 residues. V dropped 0 bases and J dropped 0 bases, with 14 bases sitting between them. CDR1 and CDR2 (germline): LGHNA, YSLEER. The CDR3 coding sequence is TGCGCCAGCAGCCAAGATATTGCCGGGACTATGAACACTGAAGCTTTCTTT. Translation: CASSQDIAGTMNTEAFF.

The chain has TRBV6-2 or TRBV6-3 and TRBJ2-7; TRBD1 is a possible D gene (5 bases). The CDR3 consists of 11 residues. V shed 5 bases and J shed 5 bases, with 7 bases lying between them. Per germline, CDR1 MNHEY and CDR2 SVGEGT. CDR3 sequence: CASSQGDEQYF. The CDR3 coding sequence is TGTGCCAGCAGTCAGGGTGACGAGCAGTACTTC.

The chain joins TRBV1 to TRBJ2-7; TRBD2, as called in the table, went unchecked against the DNA. TRBV1 is given as a pseudogene. The CDR3 has 13 residues. The CDR3 DNA reads TGCACCAGCAGCCAACTAGCGGCCTACGAGCAGTACTTC. Protein product: CTSSQLAAYEQYF.

The V and J genes are TRBV4-1 and TRBJ2-7; 8 nucleotides line up with TRBD2. V shed 4 bases, J shed 1 base, and the junction held 12 bases outside the gene matches. CDR3 size: 17 residues. Per germline, CDR1 MGHRA and CDR2 YSYEKL. CDR3 coding DNA: TGCGCCAGCAGCCCTTCTTCTTTGGGACTAGTTTCCTACGAGCAGTACTTC. It translates to CASSPSSLGLVSYEQYF.

This chain connects TRBV6-1 to TRBJ2-1, with 8 bases fitting TRBD1. The germline gives CDR1 MNHNS, CDR2 SASEGT. This CDR3 comprises 14 residues. V dropped 3 bases and J dropped 7; count of bases not matched to a gene: 5. The CDR3 is CASSEQGAVNEQFF. For the CDR3, the DNA is TGTGCCAGCAGTGAGCAGGGGGCTGTGAATGAGCAGTTCTTC.

The chain uses TRBV6-5 and TRBJ2-2; 7 bases are shared with TRBD1. The CDR3 totals 14 residues. CDR1 is MNHEY, CDR2 SVGAGI, per germline. J lost 1 base, V lost 8 bases, and 4 bases had no gene match. The DNA for the CDR3 is TGTGCCAGCCTTGGGACAGTGAACACCGGGGAGCTGTTTTTT. Its translation: CASLGTVNTGELFF.

This clone was recorded a few times. V usage is TRBV19 and J usage is TRBJ1-5; D is unresolved. The CDR3 runs to 15 residues. The ends were cut back, 0 bases at V and 2 bases at J, with 8 bases in the middle. CDR1 and CDR2 (germline): LNHDA, SQIVND (reference sequence). CDR3 DNA: TGTGCCAGTAGTATAGATCTTCTTGGCAATCAGCCCCAGCATTTT. It codes for CASSIDLLGNQPQHF.

The DNA of the CDR3 is TGCGCCAGCAGCTTGGGGCCAGGGGGACACACCATATATTTT. Translating it yields CASSLGPGGHTIYF. V is TRBV5-1 and J is TRBJ1-3; 7 bases agree with TRBD1. This CDR3 contains 14 residues. Germline V CDR1 and CDR2: SGHRS, YFSETQ. V dropped 0 bases and J dropped 8; count of bases not matched to a gene: 5.

The CDR3 DNA reads as TGTGCCAGCAGCGCGACCAGGGGGGCAACTAATGAAAAACTGTTTTTT. The encoded protein is CASSATRGATNEKLFF. J is TRBJ1-4 and V is TRBV7-8; TRBD1 agrees at 7 bases. CDR1 and CDR2 (germline): SGHVS, FQNEAQ. The CDR3 covers 16 residues. With V trimmed by 5 bases and J by 0 bases, 6 bases remained unmatched.

V usage is TRBV7-8 and J usage is TRBJ2-7; 10 nucleotides match TRBD2. The germline gives CDR1 SGHVS, CDR2 FQNEAQ. The junction had 12 bases not matched to a gene; V was cut back by 3 bases and J by 7 bases. The CDR3 length is 16 residues. The DNA for the CDR3 is TGTGCCAGCAGCTTGGGTTTGGGACTAGCGCCACTTGAGCAGTACTTC. Its protein is CASSLGLGLAPLEQYF.

The rearrangement uses TRBV19 and TRBJ2-1, with TRBD2 matching over 12 bases. V trimming: 3 bases; J trimming: 8 bases; junction bases outside the gene matches: 8. The germline V gene has CDR1 LNHDA and CDR2 SQIVND (reference sequence). The CDR3 length is 16 residues. The DNA for the CDR3 is TGTGCCAGTAGTATTCGACCTAGCGGGAGGGGATATGAGCAGTTCTTC. Translating it yields CASSIRPSGRGYEQFF.

This chain links TRBV15 with TRBJ2-3; 7 bases map to TRBD1. The CDR3 totals 15 residues. Germline V lookup: CDR1 LNHNV, CDR2 YYDKDF (reference sequence). The V and J ends lost 3 bases and 2 bases, in that order; junction bases with no gene match: 5. The CDR3 region has the DNA TGTGCCACCAGCAGCAAGGGACAGTCCACAGATACGCAGTATTTT. Its protein is CATSSKGQSTDTQYF.

The rearrangement uses TRBV2 and TRBJ1-6; D remains unclear. There are 16 residues in the CDR3. Germline V gene lookup returns CDR1 SNHLY and CDR2 FYNNEI. Trimming took off 2 bases at V and 2 bases at J, with 10 bases between the two ends. The CDR3 sequence: CASSEFPSTYNSPLHF. CDR3 nucleotides: TGTGCCAGCAGTGAATTCCCCTCGACCTATAATTCACCCCTCCACTTT.